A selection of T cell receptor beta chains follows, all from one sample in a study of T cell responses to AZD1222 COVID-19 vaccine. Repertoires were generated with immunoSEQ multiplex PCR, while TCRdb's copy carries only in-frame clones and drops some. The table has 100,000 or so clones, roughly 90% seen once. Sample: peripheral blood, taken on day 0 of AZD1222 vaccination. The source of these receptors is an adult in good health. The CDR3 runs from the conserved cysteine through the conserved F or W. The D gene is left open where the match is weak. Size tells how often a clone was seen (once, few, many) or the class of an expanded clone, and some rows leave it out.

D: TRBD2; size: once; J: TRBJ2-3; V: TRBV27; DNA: TGTGCCAGCAGTTGGGGACTAGCGGGAGGGTACACAGATACGCAGTATTTT; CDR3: CASSWGLAGGYTDTQYF
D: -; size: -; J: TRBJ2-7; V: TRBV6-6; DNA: TGTGCCAGCAGTTACAATAGGCAGATGCACGAGCAGTACTTC; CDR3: CASSYNRQMHEQYF
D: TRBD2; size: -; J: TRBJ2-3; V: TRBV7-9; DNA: TGTGCCAGCAGCCAGACTAGCGGTACAACTAGCACAGATACGCAGTATTTT; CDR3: CASSQTSGTTSTDTQYF
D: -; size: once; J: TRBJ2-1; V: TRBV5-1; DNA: TGCGCCAGCAGTGTAGAGGGGATCTACAATGAGCAGTTCTTC; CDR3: CASSVEGIYNEQFF
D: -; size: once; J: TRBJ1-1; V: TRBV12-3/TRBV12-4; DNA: TGTGCCAGCAGTTTCCTCAACACTGAAGCTTTCTTT; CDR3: CASSFLNTEAFF
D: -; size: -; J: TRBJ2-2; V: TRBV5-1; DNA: TGCGCCAGCAGTCCGACTCAAGCAGCCGGGGAGCTGTTTTTT; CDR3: CASSPTQAAGELFF
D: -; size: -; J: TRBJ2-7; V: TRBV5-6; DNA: TGTGCCAGCTTACTTCGTGGCAGCGCCTCCTACGAGCAGTACTTC; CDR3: CASLLRGSASYEQYF
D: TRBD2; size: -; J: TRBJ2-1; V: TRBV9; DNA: TGTGCCAGCAGCGACGGGACTAGCGGGACCTACAATGAGCAGTTCTTC; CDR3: CASSDGTSGTYNEQFF
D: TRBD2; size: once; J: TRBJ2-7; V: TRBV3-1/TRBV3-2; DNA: TGTGCCAGCAGCCCTACTAGCGGGAGCTCCTACGAGCAGTACTTC; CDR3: CASSPTSGSSYEQYF
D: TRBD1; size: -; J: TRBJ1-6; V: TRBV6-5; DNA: TGTGCCACCGGGACAGGGTATAATTCACCCCTCCACTTT; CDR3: CATGTGYNSPLHF
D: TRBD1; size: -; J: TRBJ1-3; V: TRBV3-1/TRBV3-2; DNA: TGTGCCAGCAGCCAATGGGACAGGGGAAACACCATATATTTT; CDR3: CASSQWDRGNTIYF
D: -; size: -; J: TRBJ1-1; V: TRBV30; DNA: TGTGCCTGGAGTGGAAGGGTGTCCGCTGAAGCTTTCTTT; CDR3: CAWSGRVSAEAFF
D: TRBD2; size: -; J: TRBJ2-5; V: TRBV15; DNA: TGTGCCACCAGCAGCGCAGCGGGGCAAGAGACCCAGTACTTC; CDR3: CATSSAAGQETQYF
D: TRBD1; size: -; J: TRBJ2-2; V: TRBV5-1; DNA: TGCGCCAGCAGCCCGAGGTCGGGACAGAGTAACACCGGGGAGCTGTTTTTT; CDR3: CASSPRSGQSNTGELFF
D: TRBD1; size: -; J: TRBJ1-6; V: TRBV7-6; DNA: TGTGCCAGCAGCTTAGGGACAGGGACTGGTAATTCACCCCTCCACTTT; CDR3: CASSLGTGTGNSPLHF
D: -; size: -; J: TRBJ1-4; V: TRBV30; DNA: TGTGCCTGGACAAAAAGGCTCGGTGAAAAACTGTTTTTT; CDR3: CAWTKRLGEKLFF
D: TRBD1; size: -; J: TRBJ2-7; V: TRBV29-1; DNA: TGCAGCGTGGAAATTGTACAGGGGGCCTACGAGCAGTACTTC; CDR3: CSVEIVQGAYEQYF
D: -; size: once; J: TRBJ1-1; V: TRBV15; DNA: TGTGCCACCAGCAGAGTTTTCAACACTGAAGCTTTCTTT; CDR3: CATSRVFNTEAFF
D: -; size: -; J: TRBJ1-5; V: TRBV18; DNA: TGTGCCAGCTCCGACAGTAGCAATCAGCCCCAGCATTTT; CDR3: CASSDSSNQPQHF
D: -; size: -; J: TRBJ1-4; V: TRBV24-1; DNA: TGTGCCACCAGTGACTCCGGAGAGCGGGGCACTAATGAAAAACTGTTTTTT; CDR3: CATSDSGERGTNEKLFF
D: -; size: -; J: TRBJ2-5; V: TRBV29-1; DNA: TGCAGCGTGGATTTGAAAGGGGCTGGACAAGAGACCCAGTACTTC; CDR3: CSVDLKGAGQETQYF
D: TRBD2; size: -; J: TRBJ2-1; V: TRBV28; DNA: TGTGCCAGCAGTTTGTCCGGGACTAGTGGTGAGCAGTTCTTC; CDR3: CASSLSGTSGEQFF
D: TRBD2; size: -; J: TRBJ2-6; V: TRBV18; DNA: TGTGCCAGCTCACCGAGGCGCGGGACTATCTCTGGGGCCAACGTCCTGACTTTC; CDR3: CASSPRRGTISGANVLTF
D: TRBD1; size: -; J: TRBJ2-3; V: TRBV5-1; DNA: TGCGCCAGCAGCTTGAACAGGGGGCATACGCAGTATTTT; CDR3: CASSLNRGHTQYF
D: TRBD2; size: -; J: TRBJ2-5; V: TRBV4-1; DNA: TGCGCCAGCAGCCAAGTACTAGCGGGAGTCCAGGAGGGGACCCAGTACTTC; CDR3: CASSQVLAGVQEGTQYF
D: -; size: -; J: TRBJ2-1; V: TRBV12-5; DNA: TGTGCTAGTGGTTTGAGGAGAGGGAGGCAGTTCTTC; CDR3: CASGLRRGRQFF
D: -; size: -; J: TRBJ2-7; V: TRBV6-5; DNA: TGTGCCAGCAGGACAGCGAATTACGAGCAGTACTTC; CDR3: CASRTANYEQYF
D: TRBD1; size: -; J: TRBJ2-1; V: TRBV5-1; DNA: TGCGCCAGCAGCTTGGACCCCGGGACAGGGTACAATGAGCAGTTCTTC; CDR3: CASSLDPGTGYNEQFF
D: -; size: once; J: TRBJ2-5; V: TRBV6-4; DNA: TGTGCCAGCAGTGACTCGACGGGGCTCTGGGGCGAGACCCAGTACTTC; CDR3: CASSDSTGLWGETQYF
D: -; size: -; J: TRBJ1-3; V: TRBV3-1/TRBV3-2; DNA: TGTGCCAGCAGCCAAGGGAACACCATATATTTT; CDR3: CASSQGNTIYF
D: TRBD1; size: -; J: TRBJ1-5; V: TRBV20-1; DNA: TGCAGTGCTAGTGTTGGGACAGGGGGAGGCAATCAGCCCCAGCATTTT; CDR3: CSASVGTGGGNQPQHF
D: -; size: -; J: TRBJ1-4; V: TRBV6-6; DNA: TGTGCCAGCAGTTACGTGGGGGCGGGGGAAAAACTGTTTTTT; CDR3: CASSYVGAGEKLFF
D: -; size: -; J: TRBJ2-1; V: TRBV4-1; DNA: TGCGCCAGCAGCCCCGTTACGGGGCAGAACCTGGATTTAGGCTCCTACAATGAGCAGTTCTTC; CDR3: CASSPVTGQNLDLGSYNEQFF
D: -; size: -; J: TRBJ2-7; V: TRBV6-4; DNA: TGTGCCAGCAGTGACCCCATCTACGTTCAACTAGAGAGCTCCTACGAGCAGTACTTC; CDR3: CASSDPIYVQLESSYEQYF
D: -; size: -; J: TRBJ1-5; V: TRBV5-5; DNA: TGTGCCAGCAGCTTGGTGGATAGCAATCAGCCCCAGCATTTT; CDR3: CASSLVDSNQPQHF
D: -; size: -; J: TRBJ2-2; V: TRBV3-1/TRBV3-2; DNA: TGTGCCAGCAGCCTCGGACAGTTTACCGGGGAGCTGTTTTTT; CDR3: CASSLGQFTGELFF
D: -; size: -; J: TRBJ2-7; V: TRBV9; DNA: TGTGCCAGCAGCGTCTCGGGACTTTTCTACGAGCAGTACTTC; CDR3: CASSVSGLFYEQYF
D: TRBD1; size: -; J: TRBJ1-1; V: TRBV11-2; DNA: TGTGCCAGCAGCCACCCCAGGGGGATCGTGTTGAACACTGAAGCTTTCTTT; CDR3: CASSHPRGIVLNTEAFF
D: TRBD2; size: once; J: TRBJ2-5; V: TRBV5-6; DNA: TGTGCCAGCAGCTTTGGCAAGGGGAGGGCCTGGGAGACCCAGTACTTC; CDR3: CASSFGKGRAWETQYF
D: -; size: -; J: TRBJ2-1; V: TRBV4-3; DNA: TGCGCCAGCAGCCAAGCATGGGGGGTGGGCAATGAGCAGTTCTTC; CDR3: CASSQAWGVGNEQFF
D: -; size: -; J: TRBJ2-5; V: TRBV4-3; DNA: TGCGCCAGCAGCCAAGACCGACAGCCTCAAGAGACCCAGTACTTC; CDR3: CASSQDRQPQETQYF
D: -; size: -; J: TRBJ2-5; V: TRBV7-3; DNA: TGTGCCAGCAGCCCTACGGGATTTCAAGAGACCCAGTACTTC; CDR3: CASSPTGFQETQYF
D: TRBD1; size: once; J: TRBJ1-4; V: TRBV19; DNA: TGTGCCAGTAGTATTAACAGGGGACGTGAAAAACTGTTTTTT; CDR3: CASSINRGREKLFF
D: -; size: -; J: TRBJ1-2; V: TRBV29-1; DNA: TGCAGCGTTACTTCAGGGGCTGATGGCTACACCTTC; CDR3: CSVTSGADGYTF
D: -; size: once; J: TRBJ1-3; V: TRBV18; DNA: TGTGCCAGCTCAGGGATGACAATGAACTCTGGAAACACCATATATTTT; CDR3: CASSGMTMNSGNTIYF
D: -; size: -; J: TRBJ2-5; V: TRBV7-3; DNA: TGTGCCAGCAGCTTAAGGGCAGGGAGACAAGAGACCCAGTACTTC; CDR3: CASSLRAGRQETQYF
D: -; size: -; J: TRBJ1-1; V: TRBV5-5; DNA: TGTGCCAGCAGCTCCGACACGGGTTACGACACTGAAGCTTTCTTT; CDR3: CASSSDTGYDTEAFF
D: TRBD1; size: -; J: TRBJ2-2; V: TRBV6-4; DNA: TGTGCCAGCAGTGACGGGACAGGGAACACCGGGGAGCTGTTTTTT; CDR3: CASSDGTGNTGELFF
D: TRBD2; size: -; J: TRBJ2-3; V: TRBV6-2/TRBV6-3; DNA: TGTGCCAGCAGTTACTCGATAGCCACTAGCGGCCGGCACACAGATACGCAGTATTTT; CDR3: CASSYSIATSGRHTDTQYF
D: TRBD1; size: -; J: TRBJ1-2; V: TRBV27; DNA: TGTGCCAGCAGTCCCGTCCCGGGACAGGTTTATAACTATGGCTACACCTTC; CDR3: CASSPVPGQVYNYGYTF
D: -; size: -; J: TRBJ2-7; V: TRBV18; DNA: TGTGCCAGCTCACCACGACAGACAATAGAGGAGCAGTACTTC; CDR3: CASSPRQTIEEQYF